The 29 T cell receptor beta chains below were found in one sample sequenced in a study of glioma-infiltrating T cells after dendritic cell vaccination. This table comes from immunoSEQ multiplex PCR, and its TCRdb copy is limited to in-frame clones, with some not included. Counted here are 75,000 to 100,000 clones, roughly three quarters occurring once; the ten biggest clones make up around 5.4%. This specimen was blood, taken before dendritic cell vaccination. These receptors originate from a human donor with glioblastoma.

The chain's CDR3 is CASRRAGGDEQFF. The DNA for the CDR3 is TGTGCCAGCAGGCGTGCAGGGGGCGATGAGCAGTTCTTC. J is TRBJ2-1 and V is TRBV7-9, with 8 nucleotides matching TRBD1. This CDR3 contains 13 residues. V was clipped by 6 bases and J by 8 bases; unmatched bases: 6. Germline assignment: CDR1 SEHNR and CDR2 FQNEAQ (reference sequence).

The chain carries TRBV28 and TRBJ1-2; possible D gene TRBD1, 6 bases. Deletions cut 7 bases from V and 3 bases from J, with 18 bases between. CDR3 length: 15 amino acids. CDR1 and CDR2 (germline): MDHEN, SYDVKM. This chain's CDR3 is CASTRSSAGDYGYTF. CDR3 in DNA: TGTGCCAGCACCCGGAGCTCCGCAGGGGACTATGGCTACACCTTC.

V is TRBV27 and J is TRBJ1-2, with TRBD1 matching 8 bases. CDR3 length equals 15 residues. V trimming: 4 bases; J trimming: 4 bases; junction bases outside the gene matches: 8. Germline values: CDR1 MNHEY, CDR2 SMNVEV (reference sequence). This CDR3 is CASSSGQGPLYGYTF. The CDR3 DNA reads TGTGCCAGCAGTTCCGGACAGGGCCCCCTCTATGGCTACACCTTC.

This clone was detected a few times. The chain is built from TRBV7-3 and TRBJ2-1; D remains unclear. The CDR3 loop spans 13 amino acids. Trimming shortened V by 5 bases and J by 9 bases, and 14 bases separated the two germline ends. The germline V gene encodes CDR1 SGHTA and CDR2 FQGTGA. The CDR3 sequence: CASSPQTASEQFF. CDR3 sequence (DNA): TGTGCCAGCAGCCCCCAGACTGCTTCTGAGCAGTTCTTC.

The gene calls are TRBV15 and TRBJ2-3, with 8 bases lining up with TRBD1. This CDR3 has 17 residues. The germline gives CDR1 LNHNV, CDR2 YYDKDF (reference sequence). V dropped 0 bases and J dropped 2; count of bases not matched to a gene: 7. CDR3 sequence reads: CATSRDLGQGTTDTQYF. The CDR3, as DNA: TGTGCCACCAGCAGAGATCTCGGACAGGGAACCACAGATACGCAGTATTTT.

The chain uses TRBV9 and TRBJ2-3, with D perhaps TRBD2 (5 bases). The CDR3 sequence is 18 residues long. Trimming took 0 bases from V and 0 from J, leaving 17 bases between them. Germline CDR1 is SGDLS and CDR2 is YYNGEE. This CDR3 is CASSVVARRQKSTDTQYF. The CDR3, as DNA: TGTGCCAGCAGCGTAGTCGCCCGGAGGCAGAAAAGCACAGATACGCAGTATTTT.

The V gene is TRBV2, the J gene TRBJ2-5, with TRBD2 matching over 8 bases. V dropped 8 bases and J dropped 1; count of bases not matched to a gene: 12. CDR1 is SNHLY and CDR2 is FYNNEI in the germline V gene. CDR3 length: 16 amino acids. The CDR3 here is CASWSPGGAGQETQYF. In DNA, the CDR3 is TGTGCCAGCTGGTCCCCGGGGGGGGCTGGCCAAGAGACCCAGTACTTC.

The V gene is TRBV7-6, the J gene TRBJ2-1, with 9 bases identical to TRBD1. J lost 7 bases, V lost 7 bases, and 8 bases had no gene match. The CDR3 extends over 14 amino acids. CDR1 and CDR2 from the germline V gene are SGHVS and FNYEAQ. CDR3 coding DNA: TGTGCCAGCACCCTAGACAGGGGGGTGAATGAGCAGTTCTTC. Translating gives CASTLDRGVNEQFF.

V is TRBV4-1 and J is TRBJ2-1; TRBD2 matches 11 bases. The junction had 1 base not matched to a gene; V was cut back by 0 bases and J by 3 bases. The germline V gene has CDR1 MGHRA and CDR2 YSYEKL. The CDR3 is 16 residues long. This chain's CDR3 is CASSQEGLADYNEQFF. As DNA, the CDR3 is TGCGCCAGCAGCCAAGAGGGACTAGCGGACTACAATGAGCAGTTCTTC.

The rearrangement uses TRBV7-6 and TRBJ2-2; D is perhaps TRBD2 (5 bases). The ends were cut back, 0 bases at V and 0 bases at J, with 11 bases in the middle. The CDR3 has 17 amino acids. Germline CDR1 SGHVS, CDR2 FNYEAQ. CDR3 sequence: CASSLARGPSNTGELFF. In nucleotides, the CDR3 is TGTGCCAGCAGCTTAGCGCGAGGGCCCTCGAACACCGGGGAGCTGTTTTTT.

The chain uses TRBV2 and TRBJ2-1, with 7 bases identical to TRBD2. The CDR3 is 17 amino acids. Germline V gives CDR1 SNHLY, CDR2 FYNNEI. V shed 6 bases, J shed 3 bases, and the junction held 14 bases outside the gene matches. The CDR3 reads CASSDRLATTFYNEQFF. The DNA for the CDR3 is TGTGCCAGCAGCGACCGACTAGCCACCACCTTCTACAATGAGCAGTTCTTC.

This sequence joins TRBV25-1 and TRBJ2-3; maybe TRBD1 (5 bases). The CDR3 covers 13 residues. The V end was cut by 3 bases, the J end by 2 bases, with 6 bases between. Germline CDR1 is MGHDK and CDR2 is SYGVNS. The CDR3 region is CASSDRVTDTQYF. CDR3 in DNA: TGTGCCAGCAGTGACAGGGTCACAGATACGCAGTATTTT.

Concerning this clone itself: This same CDR3 is encoded by further DNA sequences in the sample. V gene TRBV29-1 combines with J gene TRBJ2-3; D is possibly TRBD2 (5 bases). CDR3 length: 14 amino acids. V was trimmed by 0 bases and J by 2 bases, leaving 9 bases between them. Germline CDR1 reads SQVTM; CDR2 reads ANQGSEA. The CDR3 nucleotides are TGCAGCGTTGAAGATCGACTATCCACAGATACGCAGTATTTT. It is translated as CSVEDRLSTDTQYF.

The CDR3 DNA reads TGCGCCAGCAGCTTGTCGGGGTGGGGAACCCCTGAAGCTTTCTTT. As protein: CASSLSGWGTPEAFF. The rearrangement joins TRBV5-1 to TRBJ1-1; D gene ambiguous. Trimming shortened V by 1 base and J by 6 bases, and 16 bases separated the two germline ends. Germline V gene lookup returns CDR1 SGHRS and CDR2 YFSETQ. There are 15 residues in the CDR3.

V gene TRBV29-1 combines with J gene TRBJ1-2, with D tentatively TRBD1 (5 bases). CDR1 is SQVTM, CDR2 ANQGSEA, per germline. CDR3 length equals 14 residues. Trimming cost V 4 bases and J 3 bases, with 15 bases left between them. The CDR3 here is CSVALFGHHYGYTF. CDR3 nucleotide sequence: TGCAGCGTTGCCCTCTTCGGACATCACTATGGCTACACCTTC.

The rearrangement links TRBV28 to TRBJ1-2; D possibly corresponds to TRBD1 (5 bases). V lost 5 bases, J lost 5 bases, and 21 bases lay in between. Germline V gene data show CDR1 as MDHEN and CDR2 as SYDVKM. The CDR3 runs 16 residues. The CDR3 coding sequence is TGTGCCAGCAGTGGCGGAGCCCCAACAGGAGAGTATGGCTACACCTTC. This translates into CASSGGAPTGEYGYTF.

The chain joins TRBV30 to TRBJ1-6; 7 bases are shared with TRBD1. This CDR3 spans 14 amino acids. Germline CDR1 GTSNPN, CDR2 SVGIG (reference sequence). Germline trimming cut 0 bases from V and 9 bases from J; bases unmatched to any gene: 5. CDR3 coding DNA: TGTGCCTGGAGTGTAGACAGGGTGGGTTCACCCCTCCACTTT. This sequence encodes CAWSVDRVGSPLHF.

This clone ranks as medium-sized. The V and J genes are TRBV6-5 and TRBJ1-5, with 7 bases fitting TRBD1. The length of the CDR3 is 15 residues. The trim removed 5 bases at V and 4 bases at J, leaving 8 bases unmatched. Germline V gene data show CDR1 as MNHEY and CDR2 as SVGAGI. The CDR3 loop reads CASSLTGTLNQPQHF. DNA of the CDR3: TGTGCCAGCAGTCTGACAGGGACTCTGAATCAGCCCCAGCATTTT.

The CDR3 protein is CASSRFRGNQPQHF. CDR3 DNA: TGTGCCAGTAGTAGGTTTCGGGGAAATCAGCCCCAGCATTTT. This chain uses TRBV19 with TRBJ1-5; D gene uncertain. The V end lost 4 bases, the J end lost 4 bases, and 11 bases lay between the germline ends. In germline, CDR1 is LNHDA, CDR2 SQIVND (reference sequence). The CDR3 is 14 amino acids. Variable domain in full (rest from reference TRBV19 and TRBJ1-5): DGGITQSPKYLFRKEGQNVTLSCEQNLNHDAMYWYRQDPGQGLRLIYYSQIVNDFQKGDIAEGYSVSREKKESFPLTVTSAQKNPTAFYLCASSRFRGNQPQHFGDGTRLSIL.

The rearrangement links TRBV5-8 to TRBJ1-5; D remains ambiguous. This CDR3 has 15 amino acids. Germline V gives CDR1 SGHTS, CDR2 YDEGEE. V lost 0 bases, J lost 0 bases, and 7 bases lay in between. CDR3 region: CASSLATVSNQPQHF. Written as DNA, the CDR3 is TGTGCCAGCAGCTTGGCCACGGTTAGCAATCAGCCCCAGCATTTT.

CDR3 sequence: CASSIQGQETQYF. The CDR3 nucleotides read TGTGCCAGTAGTATACAGGGGCAAGAGACCCAGTACTTC. The rearrangement uses TRBV19 and TRBJ2-5; tentative D call: TRBD1 (6 bases). The CDR3 extends over 13 amino acids. Trimming removed 2 bases at V and 2 bases at J, with 6 bases between. The V gene's germline CDR1 is LNHDA and CDR2 SQIVND (reference sequence).

J is TRBJ2-4 and V is TRBV7-4; 9 bases map to TRBD2. Germline values: CDR1 SGHVT, CDR2 SQSDAQ. V lost 4 bases to trimming and J lost 0 bases; unmatched junction nucleotides: 13. The CDR3 consists of 19 residues. CDR3 sequence (DNA): TGTGCCAGCAGCTCTCCCCGTGCTAGCGGGAACCTAGCCAAAAACATTCAGTACTTC. Its translation is CASSSPRASGNLAKNIQYF.

CDR3 sequence: CASSLNPPGQGITEAFF. The CDR3 nucleotides read TGTGCCAGCAGCTTAAACCCCCCCGGCCAGGGAATCACTGAAGCTTTCTTT. The chain uses TRBV7-3 and TRBJ1-1; weak D call: TRBD1 (5 bases). The length of the CDR3 is 17 residues. CDR1 SGHTA and CDR2 FQGTGA come from the germline V gene. V was shortened by 1 base and J by 4 bases, with 19 bases between the two germline ends.

The genes are TRBV19 and TRBJ1-6; 10 positions match TRBD1. The CDR3 has 17 amino acids. Germline V gives CDR1 LNHDA, CDR2 SQIVND (reference sequence). V shed 4 bases and J 6 bases; nucleotides not matched to a gene: 9. Here the CDR3 DNA reads TGTGCCAGTAGTAGGAGGCCAGGGACAGGGGCTAATTCACCCCTCCACTTT. Translating it yields CASSRRPGTGANSPLHF.

The CDR3 loop is CSVGSGEETQYF. In nucleotides, the CDR3 is TGCAGCGTGGGATCGGGGGAAGAGACCCAGTACTTC. The chain couples TRBV29-1 to TRBJ2-5; a weak D match, TRBD2 (6 bases). The CDR3 is 12 residues long. Trimming removed 6 bases at V and 3 bases at J, with 11 bases between. Germline-derived CDR1 and CDR2 are SQVTM and ANQGSEA. Using reference TRBV29-1 and TRBJ2-5 for the parts outside the CDR3, the full variable domain is SAVISQKPSRDICQRGTSLTIQCQVDSQVTMMFWYRQQPGQSLTLIATANQGSEATYESGFVIDKFPISRPNLTFSTLTVSNMSPEDSSIYLCSVGSGEETQYFGPGTRLLVL.

This chain connects TRBV28 to TRBJ1-2; D is undetermined. Trimming cost V 3 bases and J 3 bases, with 5 bases left between them. Germline V gene lookup returns CDR1 MDHEN and CDR2 SYDVKM. This CDR3 comprises 12 residues. The CDR3 bases are TGTGCCAGCAGTTTCTCAGACTATGGCTACACCTTC. Its protein is CASSFSDYGYTF.

The chain employs TRBV5-4 and TRBJ1-2, with D unresolved. Looked up from germline, CDR1 is SGHNT and CDR2 is YYREEE (reference sequence). The ends were cut back, 4 bases at V and 2 bases at J, with 12 bases in the middle. The CDR3 sequence is 14 residues long. This CDR3 is CASSQEAFNYGYTF. The CDR3 coding sequence is TGTGCCAGCAGCCAAGAGGCATTCAACTATGGCTACACCTTC.

The chain recombines TRBV7-9 with TRBJ2-5; 8 nucleotides line up with TRBD2. Per the germline V gene, CDR1 is SEHNR and CDR2 is FQNEAQ (reference sequence). After removal of 2 bases from V and 4 bases from J, the junction contained 3 bases not matched to a gene. CDR3 length: 14 amino acids. The CDR3 here is CASSLTGGRETQYF. The CDR3 nucleotides read TGTGCCAGCAGCTTAACGGGGGGGCGAGAGACCCAGTACTTC.

As concerns this clone: One junction end does not reproduce the germline sequence, and a read error may be involved. CDR3 coding DNA: TGCGTGACTAGCGGGAGAGGCTTATTCACCTACGAGCAGTACTTC. Encoded protein: CVTSGRGLFTYEQYF. The chain has TRBV28 and TRBJ2-7; 12 bases are a match to TRBD2. The CDR3 length is 15 residues. Germline V gene data show CDR1 as MDHEN and CDR2 as SYDVKM.